This is a list of T cell receptor beta chains from one sample in a study of Ad26.COV2.S vaccination and SARS-CoV-2 variants. The repertoire was sequenced with immunoSEQ multiplex PCR; TCRdb's copy has only in-frame clones and lacks some. This table holds about 350,000 clones, about 87% found once. The starting material was peripheral blood, obtained in a trial of Ad26.COV2.S vaccine versus placebo. Every receptor here comes from a person aged 18-60 years who received the Ad26.COV2.S COVID-19 vaccine or a placebo. The CDR3 runs from the conserved cysteine through the conserved F or W.

j_call v_call cdr3_length cdr3_aa
TRBJ2-7 TRBV27 13 CASSSTSAYEQYF
TRBJ1-3 TRBV14 15 CASSQDHGGGNTIYF
TRBJ2-1 TRBV4-3 17 CASSQELGQGYEAEQFF
TRBJ1-1 TRBV5-4 15 CASSLEGGVFTEAFF
TRBJ1-2 TRBV6-5 12 CASSRTGDGYTF
TRBJ2-2 TRBV27 16 CASSLSLAGGAGELFF
TRBJ2-7 TRBV5-1 15 CASSLVVGASNEQYF
TRBJ1-2 TRBV6-2/TRBV6-3 16 CASSYSGQGDLYGYTF
TRBJ1-1 TRBV25-1 14 CASRTPGVDTEAFF
TRBJ1-2 TRBV2 13 CASSEGVNYGYTF
TRBJ1-1 TRBV10-3 13 CAISESTGKGAFF
TRBJ2-3 TRBV5-1 17 CASSPWGLADGTDTQYF
TRBJ1-5 TRBV4-1 16 CASSQIGGGATQPQHF
TRBJ1-1 TRBV19 14 CASSPYQGGTEAFF
TRBJ2-1 TRBV10-2 15 CASSESPTSGSEQFF
TRBJ2-1 TRBV19 17 CASTRLLGPRSINEQFF
TRBJ2-7 TRBV2 14 CASRHRDRTYEQYF
TRBJ1-4 TRBV7-9 14 CASTQHTGGEKLFF
TRBJ2-6 TRBV4-3 14 CASSQAVGANVLTF
TRBJ1-1 TRBV3-1/TRBV3-2 14 CASSQVGSNTEAFF
TRBJ2-7 TRBV9 15 CASSTGTGGASGVYF
TRBJ1-3 TRBV30 15 CAWSVPRRSGNTIYF
TRBJ1-2 TRBV9 15 CASSAQGGRRDGYTF
TRBJ1-1 TRBV7-2 15 CASSSPEQLNTEAFF
TRBJ1-3 TRBV5-1 16 CASSSDDRGSGNTIYF
TRBJ1-3 TRBV30 15 CAWSSTGGLKNTIYF
TRBJ2-7 TRBV2 17 CASSEAGSGRFLYEQYF
TRBJ1-1 TRBV30 15 CAWSWGDSMNTEAFF
TRBJ1-1 TRBV19 13 CASRYAPPTEAFF
TRBJ1-2 TRBV19 17 CASSRARDNLFNYGYTF
TRBJ1-1 TRBV7-8 18 CASSLWRQGRAVVTEAFF
TRBJ2-2 TRBV10-3 15 CAINEQGANTGELFF
TRBJ2-1 TRBV12-3/TRBV12-4 12 CASSLGYNEQFF
TRBJ2-7 TRBV3-1/TRBV3-2 15 CASSQVGGSSYEQYF
TRBJ2-1 TRBV7-8 15 CASSLARLLNNEQFF
TRBJ2-7 TRBV7-9 15 CASRLSTGRAYEQYF
TRBJ1-3 TRBV6-2/TRBV6-3 13 CASSGQWGNTIYF
TRBJ2-7 TRBV7-2 17 CASSLDGASGGLYEQYF
TRBJ1-4 TRBV9 15 CASSVGRTANEKLFF
TRBJ1-5 TRBV7-2 16 CASSSTGFGRNQPQHF
TRBJ2-7 TRBV11-1 12 CASSSRPYEQYF
TRBJ2-2 TRBV4-3 15 CASSHGQGNTGELFF
TRBJ1-4 TRBV3-1/TRBV3-2 14 CASSRKGTTEKLFF
TRBJ2-7 TRBV29-1 13 CSVGRGSSYEQYF
TRBJ1-4 TRBV11-3 15 CASSRGTEANEKLFF
TRBJ2-7 TRBV9 15 CASSPLAQGPYEQYF
TRBJ1-2 TRBV19 13 CASSIDRNYGYTF
TRBJ2-4 TRBV29-1 13 CSVAMQGENIQYF
TRBJ2-2 TRBV30 18 CASKRGASGGTDTGELFF
TRBJ1-5 TRBV28 16 CASSGDRGYSNQPQHF
TRBJ2-1 TRBV5-1 15 CASSLVGTSSGEQFF
TRBJ1-3 TRBV5-6 13 CASSFGQLHTIYF
TRBJ1-5 TRBV5-1 12 CASIPLNQPQHF
TRBJ1-2 TRBV6-6 14 CASSKAKAPYGYTF
TRBJ1-3 TRBV27 17 CASSSTGALLAGNTIYF